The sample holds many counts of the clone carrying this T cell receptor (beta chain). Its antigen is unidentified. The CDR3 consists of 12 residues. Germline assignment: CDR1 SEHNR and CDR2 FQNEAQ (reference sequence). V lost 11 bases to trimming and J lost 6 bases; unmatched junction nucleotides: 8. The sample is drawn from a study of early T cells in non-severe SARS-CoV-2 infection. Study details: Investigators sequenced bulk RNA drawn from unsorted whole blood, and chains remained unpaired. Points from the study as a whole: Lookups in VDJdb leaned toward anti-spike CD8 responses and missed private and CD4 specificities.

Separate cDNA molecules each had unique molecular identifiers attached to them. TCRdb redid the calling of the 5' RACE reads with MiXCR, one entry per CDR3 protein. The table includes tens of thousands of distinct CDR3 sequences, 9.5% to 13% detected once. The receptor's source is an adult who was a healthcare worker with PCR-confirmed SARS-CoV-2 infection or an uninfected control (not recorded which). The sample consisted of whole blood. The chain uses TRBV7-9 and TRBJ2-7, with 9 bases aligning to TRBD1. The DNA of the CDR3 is TGTGCCGTAAGGACAGGGGAAGGCGAGCAGTACTTC. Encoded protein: CAVRTGEGEQYF.